This note documents a single T cell receptor (beta chain) sequence. The target of this receptor is not known. The input lacks base qualities; no much larger clone sits a single base away. Peripheral blood CD8+ and CD4+ T cells from healthy donors, Susac syndrome patients and multiple sclerosis patients were profiled by high-throughput TCR beta sequencing. The multiple sclerosis controls were treatment-naive patients who had stable or active relapsing-remitting disease and met the revised McDonald criteria. CD8+ TEMRA cells were enriched by FACS, while bulk CD8+ and CD4+ T cells were purified by magnetic negative isolation. Blood was drawn into EDTA tubes, processed within 24 hours, and PBMCs were isolated by density gradient centrifugation. PBMCs intended for TCR sequencing were cryopreserved in liquid nitrogen and thawed later in a water bath at 37 degrees C. A purity of at least 90% was achieved for sorted or isolated CD4+, CD8+ and CD8+ TEMRA cells.

CDR1 and CDR2, looked up from the germline V gene (reference sequence), are GTSNPN and SVGIG. Trimmed from V: 0 bases; trimmed from J: 0 bases; junction bases lacking a gene match: 8. Spanning cysteine to phenylalanine, the CDR3 consists of 17 amino acids. Only CDR3 DNA is held: 51 bases, read in frame from base 1. The sample comes from a study of CD8 T cells in Susac syndrome (dated by TCRdb to about 2019). Looking at the study overall: Repertoire sequencing was used to test whether CD8+ T cell activation and differentiation in Susac syndrome was antigen driven.

RNA was extracted with the RNeasy kit and roughly 0.45 to 1 ug was reverse transcribed using random hexamers. The immunoSEQ multiplex PCR assay, covering 54 Vbeta and 13 Jbeta segments, was used to amplify TCR beta CDR3 regions. PCR amplification bias was corrected using a synthetic template baseline for primer optimization and computational correction. In the paper's pipeline: Reads were assigned to V, D and J genes according to IMGT and analyzed in immunoSEQ Analyzer, with only productive sequences retained. Clonality was calculated as one minus the Shannon entropy normalized by log2 of the number of productive unique sequences. Public and private clones were assessed among the 100 most prevalent clones of each patient and control. Clones were defined as Susac-specific when absent from the healthy and MS cohorts, from 1052 published viral clones and from other ImmuneACCESS disease sequences. Using fastp trimming at Q25 and MiXCR clonotype assembly, TCRdb reanalyzed the public sequencing data and kept in-frame beta chains. Every entry covers one CDR3 protein and lists the most common genes and DNA from its rows. TCRdb's processing, not the study's, gives the V and J calls here. This sample gives roughly 130,000 distinct CDR3 sequences in total; less than 95% of them show up just once. The ten largest account for around 0.12% of the sample.

Broad study findings and their caveats: The study acknowledged that relatively few individuals were included in the TCR sequencing and HLA analysis.

The specimen sequenced was CD4+ T cells from PBMCs. The origin of this receptor is a human donor with multiple sclerosis. This receptor chain uses TRBV30 and TRBJ2-3; TRBD2 matches 8 bases in the middle. At the DNA level, the sequence is TGTGCCTGGAGTGTACGCCCTAGCGGGTTAAGCACAGATACGCAGTATTTT. Its coded protein is CAWSVRPSGLSTDTQYF.